This T cell receptor (beta chain) was sequenced during a study of blood T cell repertoires in COVID-19 (dated by TCRdb to between 2020 and 2021). About the full investigation: Samples covering the acute and convalescent phases of COVID-19 were provided by collaborators in the United States, Italy and Spain. The prospective study material was composed of cDNA or gDNA derived from T cells, B-cell-depleted T cells, or PBMCs. The dataset comprised deeply sampled blood TCRbeta repertoires from subjects exposed to, actively infected with, or recovered from COVID-19. The repertoires were made available in a free public database intended to serve as a resource for research on the immune response to SARS-CoV-2. Samples were obtained from the ongoing ImmuneRACE study (first 160 participants) and from 1,200 or so subjects provided by 6 global collaborators. The sample metadata nearly always contained a de-identified subject ID, COVID-19 status, age in years and sex. Where available, HLA class I and class II types were obtained from metadata supplied by the sample provider rather than from assay-based typing.

The immunoSEQ Assay, a bias-controlled multiplex PCR, was used to amplify TCRbeta CDR3 regions from genomic DNA. As for how the authors treated the data: The number of nucleated cells in each sample was estimated from the amplification of reference gene primers within the assay. To quantify the absolute abundance of each unique TCRbeta CDR3 rearrangement, sequence reads were collapsed and filtered. Productive Simpson clonality was computed per sample as the square root of Simpson's diversity index over productive rearrangements. TCRdb stores this immuneACCESS table with in-frame sequences only. Part of the clones is absent; in the studies checked, under half of the shortfall reflects unresolved V genes, and no reason is known for the rest. The V and J calls and clone size come from that table; D and trimming were worked out from the DNA. The sample table contains tens of thousands of clones; only one count was recorded for around 89% of them. The top ten clonotypes cover around 10% of the sample.

Collaborating institutions collected whole blood in K2EDTA tubes following their own protocols. Collaborator samples were shipped for TCRbeta analysis as frozen whole blood, isolated PBMCs, or DNA extracted from either sample type. Overall results and qualifications from the work: The quantity of clinical and demographic metadata differed by source and by participant and was supplied without curation.

As to this clone: This clone's antigen is unknown. No per-base quality is available; no much larger clone lies one base away.

Including the terminal cysteine and phenylalanine, the CDR3 comprises 15 residues. Only the CDR3 part of the read is kept: 45 bases, read in frame from the first base. CDR1 and CDR2 were assigned from the germline V gene as SGHTA and FQGNSA. V is pruned by 0 bases and J by 9 bases, leaving 3 bases of the junction without a gene match. The sequence joins TRBV7-2 to TRBJ2-1; 12 central bases correspond to TRBD1. Sequencing was performed on peripheral blood. The TCR comes from a man aged 65 to 79 with active or convalescent COVID-19. The DNA sequence is given as TGTGCCAGCAGCTTAGCGGGACAGGGGGCCAGTGAGCAGTTCTTC. It encodes CASSLAGQGASEQFF.